Listed below are T cell receptor beta chains from one sample, sequenced in a study of T-cell reconstitution after alpha-beta-depleted transplantation in children. TCRdb re-called the PCR reads with MiXCR, one entry per CDR3 protein. The profile shows a few hundred thousand distinct CDR3 sequences, more than 20% of them singletons. Sequenced here: PBMCs, mostly from graft donor cells, sampled 180 days after TCRalphabeta/CD19-depleted stem cell transplant. These receptors were obtained from a male patient aged 5 to 17 who had a stem cell transplant for acute lymphoblastic leukemia, so the T cells may come from the graft donor. The CDR3 runs from the conserved cysteine through the conserved F or W. The D gene is left open where the match is weak. Only part of the rows carry a size: once, few, many, or a class if the clone is expanded.

d_call clone_size j_call v_call cdr3_nt cdr3_aa
TRBD1 few TRBJ1-2 TRBV20-1 TGCAGTGCCGTCTCCGGGACAGGGGTCTATGGCTACACCTTC CSAVSGTGVYGYTF
- few TRBJ2-7 TRBV28 TGTGCCAGCAGTTTCCAGGTCAGCTCCTACGAGCAGTACTTC CASSFQVSSYEQYF
TRBD2 - TRBJ2-7 TRBV5-1 TGCGCCAGCAGCCCCTACGGGGGGGCCGAGCAGTACTTC CASSPYGGAEQYF
- few TRBJ2-6 TRBV20-1 TGCAGTGCACGGAAGGATGGTAGGGCTGGGGCCAACGTCCTGACTTTC CSARKDGRAGANVLTF
- - TRBJ2-4 TRBV7-2 TGTGCCAGCAGCGAAGGGACCTTAGCCAAAAACATTCAGTACTTC CASSEGTLAKNIQYF
TRBD2 - TRBJ2-7 TRBV5-1 TGCGCCAGCAGCGCCGGGACTAGCGGGGGCTACGAGCAGTACTTC CASSAGTSGGYEQYF
- few TRBJ2-7 TRBV29-1 TGCAGCGTTTCGGCTGGACAGTACTCCTACGAGCAGTACTTC CSVSAGQYSYEQYF
TRBD1 - TRBJ2-2 TRBV2 TGTGCCACGGATAGTTCCGGGACAGGGGACACCGGGGAGCTGTTTTTT CATDSSGTGDTGELFF
TRBD2 many TRBJ2-3 TRBV12-3/TRBV12-4 TGTGCCAGCAGTTCGCACCGGGACTACACAGATACGCAGTATTTT CASSSHRDYTDTQYF
- - TRBJ2-7 TRBV21-1 TGTGCCCTCTGGAGGGCTCAGGTCGAGCAGTACTTC CALWRAQVEQYF
- few TRBJ2-7 TRBV5-1 TGCGCCAGCAGCATGACAGAGACCTACGAGCAGTACTTC CASSMTETYEQYF
TRBD1 few TRBJ1-2 TRBV20-1 TGCAGTGCTACTGGGACAGAATATGGCTACACCTTC CSATGTEYGYTF
- - TRBJ2-5 TRBV5-1 TGCGCCAGCAGCTTGCCGTACCGACAGGTCCAAGAGACCCAGTACTTC CASSLPYRQVQETQYF
- few TRBJ2-5 TRBV10-3 TGTGCCATCAGTGTTGCGGGGGCCCAAGAGACCCAGTACTTC CAISVAGAQETQYF
- - TRBJ1-1 TRBV10-1 TGCGCCTGCAACGATAACGGGAAGGGTGAAGCTTTCTTT CACNDNGKGEAFF
- - TRBJ1-2 TRBV3-1 TGTGCCAGCAGCCTTCACGAAGCTAACTATGGCTACACCTTC CASSLHEANYGYTF
- few TRBJ1-1 TRBV6-5 TGTGCCAGCAGTTACTCGACGGGGATATCTGAAGCTTTCTTT CASSYSTGISEAFF
- - TRBJ2-1 TRBV27 TGTGCCAGCAGTTTAGGACCGCGATGGGAGCAGTTCTTC CASSLGPRWEQFF
- - TRBJ2-1 TRBV6-1 TGTGCCACCGACAAGCACAATGAGCAGTTCTTC CATDKHNEQFF
- few TRBJ2-7 TRBV5-1 TGCGCCAGCAGCGGTAGCTCCTACGAGCAGTACTTC CASSGSSYEQYF
TRBD1 - TRBJ2-6 TRBV27 TGTGCCAGCACCGCTACAGGGGCTGGGGCCAACGTCCTGACTTTC CASTATGAGANVLTF
- few TRBJ2-7 TRBV20-1 TGCAGTGCTAGAGATATTATGGGGGGTTACGAGCAGTACTTC CSARDIMGGYEQYF
- many TRBJ2-2 TRBV5-1 TGTGCCAGCAGCTTAAGGCGGCCGAACACCGGGGAGCTGTTTTTT CASSLRRPNTGELFF
TRBD1 few TRBJ2-7 TRBV10-3 TGTGCCATCAGTGGCTCCGGGACAGGGGGCCAGGCCCACGACGAGCAGTACTTC CAISGSGTGGQAHDEQYF
- few TRBJ1-1 TRBV5-1 TGCGCCAGCAGCTTGTCGGTATCGTCGAACACTGAAGCTTTCTTT CASSLSVSSNTEAFF
- - TRBJ2-2 TRBV5-1 TGCGCCAGCAGCTTGGTGGGGTTATCCACCGGGGAGCTGTTTTTT CASSLVGLSTGELFF
- - TRBJ2-5 TRBV12-3/TRBV12-4 TGTGCCAGCAGTTTACGTGGCGGGTGGGTCCAAGAGACCCAGTACTTC CASSLRGGWVQETQYF
- - TRBJ2-4 TRBV6-1 TGTGCCAGCAGCCTTCCGACGGAGGCCCTTAAAAACATTCAGTACTTC CASSLPTEALKNIQYF
TRBD2 - TRBJ2-3 TRBV7-6 TGTGCCAGCAGCTTGTTCCCCCCTACTAGCGGGGGCGTGAGAGATACGCAGTATTTT CASSLFPPTSGGVRDTQYF
TRBD2 - TRBJ2-1 TRBV7-8 TGTGCCAGCAGCTCCCATCGACTAGCGGGAGTGGTTAGTGAGCAGTTCTTC CASSSHRLAGVVSEQFF
TRBD1 - TRBJ1-5 TRBV3-1 TGTGCCTGCAGTTACAGGGGACAGGGGGCATATAGCAATCAGCCCCAGCATTTT CACSYRGQGAYSNQPQHF
- - TRBJ2-7 TRBV5-1 TGCGCCAGCAGCTTGGAGGTAGCGCCGGGCTACGAGCAGTACTTC CASSLEVAPGYEQYF
- - TRBJ1-3 TRBV5-1 TGCGCCAGCAGCTTCAATGGACTTCGCTCGACCTCTGGAAACACCATATATTTT CASSFNGLRSTSGNTIYF
- few TRBJ1-5 TRBV3-1 TGTGCCAGCAGCCAAGATGGGGGGGGAGATCAGCCCCAGCATTTT CASSQDGGGDQPQHF
TRBD2 - TRBJ2-2 TRBV20-1 TGCTGTGCTAGAGAGGGGGCGGGGGGGGCCGGGGAGCTGTTTTTT CCAREGAGGAGELFF
TRBD2 - TRBJ2-3 TRBV4-1 TGCGCCAGCAGCCAAGTTGCCCGGACTAGCGGGAGAGTGGATACGCAGTATTTT CASSQVARTSGRVDTQYF
TRBD1 - TRBJ1-2 TRBV6-5 TGTGCCAGCAGTTACGGCCGGGGACAGAGCCCATATGGCTACACCTTC CASSYGRGQSPYGYTF
- - TRBJ2-7 TRBV10-2 TGCGCCAGCAGGAGTAGCGGCTCCTACGAGCAGTACTTC CASRSSGSYEQYF
- - TRBJ1-1 TRBV5-1 TGCGCCAGCAGCCCCGGACAGATACTTACTGAAGCTTTCTTT CASSPGQILTEAFF
- - TRBJ2-3 TRBV12-3/TRBV12-4 TGTGCCAGCAGTTTTAGGATAGATACGCAGTATTTT CASSFRIDTQYF
- few TRBJ2-2 TRBV25-1 TGTGCCAGCAGTGAACCCGGAGAGGGCGAGAACACCGGGGAGCTGTTTTTT CASSEPGEGENTGELFF
- - TRBJ1-3 TRBV4-1 TGCGCCAGCAGCCAAGGCCCAGGTCGGGGGACTGGAAACACCATATATTTT CASSQGPGRGTGNTIYF
- few TRBJ2-5 TRBV20-1 TGCAGTGCTAGAGATCAGGGGGAGACCCAGTACTTC CSARDQGETQYF
- few TRBJ2-3 TRBV7-8 TGTGCCAGCAGCCCCTACCGCGGCCGCACAGATACGCAGTATTTT CASSPYRGRTDTQYF
TRBD2 few TRBJ2-3 TRBV20-1 TGCAGTGCCATTGGGGGGGAAGGCACAGATACGCAGTATTTT CSAIGGEGTDTQYF
- - TRBJ2-3 TRBV9 TGTGCCAGCAGCGTAGGGGGCTCTACTAGCTCAGATACGCAGTATTTT CASSVGGSTSSDTQYF
- - TRBJ1-1 TRBV5-8 TGTGCCAGCAGCCACCGGACCCTCAAGGGCGCTGAAGCTTTCTTT CASSHRTLKGAEAFF
TRBD1 few TRBJ2-2 TRBV19 TGTGCCAGTAGTGTAACAGGGGTCGGGGAGCTGTTTTTT CASSVTGVGELFF
TRBD2 few TRBJ2-7 TRBV4-2 TGTGCCAGCAGCCAAGATATTTATTCCTCACGGAGTACTAGCGGCTTCTACGAGCAGTACTTC CASSQDIYSSRSTSGFYEQYF
- - TRBJ1-2 TRBV6-5 TGTGCCAGCAGTTACTCGACAAGACCGTACGACGGCTACACCTTC CASSYSTRPYDGYTF
- - TRBJ1-3 TRBV10-3 TGTGCCATCGGTGGCCTCTCTGGAAACACCATATATTTT CAIGGLSGNTIYF
- - TRBJ2-5 TRBV6-1 TGTGCCAGCAGACGGATTAGCGGACCACAAGCGACCCAGTACTTC CASRRISGPQATQYF
TRBD2 few TRBJ2-1 TRBV12-3/TRBV12-4 TGTGCCAGCAGTTTGGGAGCCGGGACTAGAATTTACAATGAGCAGTTCTTC CASSLGAGTRIYNEQFF
- - TRBJ1-4 TRBV11-2 TGTGCCAGCAGCTTAGAGGTGGGACGGAGTAATGAAAAACTGTTTTTT CASSLEVGRSNEKLFF
TRBD2 few TRBJ2-1 TRBV7-3 TGTGCCAGCAGCTCAACCCCCCTAGCGGCGAGCTCCTACAATGAGCAGTTCTTC CASSSTPLAASSYNEQFF
- - TRBJ1-5 TRBV5-1 TGCGCCAGCAGCTTGGCAGGGTTTCGGGATCAGCCCCAGCATTTT CASSLAGFRDQPQHF
- - TRBJ2-5 TRBV9 TGTGCCAGCAGCGTGTCGTTGGACCAAGAGACCCAGTACTTC CASSVSLDQETQYF
- few TRBJ1-5 TRBV28 TGTGCCAGCAGTTTGGGGACCAATCAGCCCCAGCATTTT CASSLGTNQPQHF
- - TRBJ1-2 TRBV5-5 TGTGCCAGCAGCGCGGGCGTCTATGGCTACACCTTC CASSAGVYGYTF